This entry describes one TCR beta chain. Its antigen has not been determined. No much larger clonotype is one base removed from it; base qualities were not supplied. Using the deep immunoSEQ assay, multiplex PCR amplified TCR CDR3 regions from genomic DNA. For each cell subset, the extracted genomic DNA was distributed evenly across all wells of several immunoSEQ 96-well plates, and each plate served as one replicate. For sorted subsets, approximately 190 ng genomic DNA, equal to 25,000 to 35,000 T cell genomes, was loaded into each replicate PCR. Purified libraries were quantified with a Qubit 3.0 fluorometer, sized on a Bioanalyzer 2100, and re-quantified with the KAPA Library Quantification kit. Every immunoSEQ 96-well plate was sequenced on a dedicated single-read 150-cycle Illumina NextSeq 550 flow cell. The authors' analysis ran thus. Because the immunoSEQ output included only junctional sequences and no quality scores, the filtering could not be the same as the filtering used for full-length reads. Sequences were annotated with PyIR, a Python wrapper for IgBLAST v1.9, using IMGT germline references to assign V/J genes and CDR3. Reads were removed for weak V/J assignments (E-value above 1e-6), missing CDR3, stop codons, out-of-frame junctions, or ambiguous translated residues. V3J clonotypes were defined by identical inferred V gene, J gene, and CDR3 amino acid sequence. Percentage overlap between repertoires was calculated by dividing the number of shared unique clonotypes by the size of the smaller repertoire. Richness of each repertoire was evaluated using RTK rarefaction, the Chao1 estimator, and Recon v2.1 estimates of unobserved clonotypes. OLGA was used to compute generation probabilities for all TCRbeta clonotypes that the gDNA method yielded from a few donors. The table was pulled from immuneACCESS by TCRdb, which kept in-frame rearrangements only. Such tables lose some clones; where checked, under half of the loss comes from unresolved V genes, and the rest has no known cause. The V and J calls and clone size were taken over from that table, and D and trimming were inferred from the DNA. The sample table holds about 380,000 clones, of which about 96% were seen once. The ten largest clones take up 0.32% of the sample.

The data are from a study of shared clonotypes between healthy human individuals (dated by TCRdb to the early 2020s). In the study overall: Three men and a couple of women, aged 18 to 49 years, made up the cohort. For each donor, three plates each were used for CD4 naive and CD4 memory, two plates were used for CD8 naive, and one plate was used for CD8 memory. Blood TCR repertoires of roughly five healthy adults were deeply sequenced to estimate repertoire size and the extent of clonotype sharing between individuals. To increase sequencing depth and limit assay-specific biases, TCR repertoire library preparation and sequencing were carried out by different laboratories using diverse techniques. Leukapheresis yielded between about 0.9 and 8.9 billion PBMCs per donor. General study outcomes and caveats: Higher generation probabilities were observed for clonotypes shared by all four sorted-subset donors than for non-shared clonotypes. Estimated clonotype richness was generally larger for naive than for memory subsets. When several donors were compared, the shared fraction of clonotypes was about 5.4% for naive CD4, about 4% for naive CD8, roughly 2.5% for memory CD4, and around 0.37% for memory CD8. Because the study included a small number of donors, the genetic and exposure-history diversity represented was limited. Sampling was limited to blood, and TCR repertoires in tissue likely differ from TCR repertoires in blood. Rarefaction of sorted-subset datasets indicated incomplete sequencing despite the large sequencing depth. Based on pairwise subsampling, the degree of clonotype sharing among donors was expected to be affected by sequencing depth.

Healthy HIV-negative adults with no recently reported acute infections or vaccinations were included as donors. Every donor was a Caucasian adult living in Nashville, Tennessee, USA. CD8 memory samples were composed of magnetically selected CD45RO+ cells combined with CCR7-negative CD45RA+ effector memory (TemRA) cells. After blood collection by leukapheresis, PBMCs were isolated using Ficoll-Histopaque density gradient centrifugation and then cryopreserved in the vapor phase of liquid nitrogen. Analytical flow cytometry was used to check the purity and quantity of each magnetically sorted T cell population. Each sorted fraction had its genomic DNA isolated and then quantified by UV absorbance on a Nanodrop 2000c. V gives up 6 bases and J gives up 1 base, and the segment between their germline ends measures 12 bases. From its cysteine to its phenylalanine, the CDR3 spans 14 amino acids. The entry retains the CDR3 DNA only, 42 bases that are in frame from base 1. CDR1 and CDR2, per the germline V gene, are WSHSY and SAAADI.

This clonotype originated in a man aged 30 to 45 in good health. Specimen: memory CD8+ T cells sorted from blood. Taken with the paper, the label for cell subset or site translates to: CD45RO+ cells pooled with CCR7-negative TemRA cells. The chain links TRBV10-2 with TRBJ1-1; the D gene is unclear. The CDR3: CASSPGYPNTEAFF. Here is the DNA: TGCGCCAGCAGCCCGGGCTACCCGAACACTGAAGCTTTCTTT.